Listed below are T cell receptor beta chains from one sample, sequenced in a study of blood T cell repertoires in COVID-19. Only in-frame clones appear in the TCRdb table, and some are missing; sequencing was by immunoSEQ multiplex PCR. This table has roughly 180,000 clones, more than 85% appearing once. The sequenced sample was peripheral blood. The receptors were sampled from a man between 18 and 35 years old with acute or convalescent COVID-19. CDR3s include the opening cysteine and the closing phenylalanine or tryptophan. D genes are given only for firm matches. Some rows mark clone size as missing; the rest say once, few, many or name a class of expanded clone.

abundance,j_gene,d_gene,len,v_gene,CDR3nt,CDR3aa
.,TRBJ2-5,.,14,TRBV7-9,TGTGCCAGCAGCTTAGGCGGGGCGAGCGAGACCCAGTACTTC,CASSLGGASETQYF
once,TRBJ2-1,TRBD2,16,TRBV19,TGTGCCAGTAGTATATGGTCTAGCGGGGGGTTCGATGAGCAGTTCTTC,CASSIWSSGGFDEQFF
.,TRBJ2-1,TRBD2,15,TRBV6-4,TGTGCCAGCAGTCCGGGCGGGGGGGGCGGCAATGAGCAGTTCTTC,CASSPGGGGGNEQFF
.,TRBJ2-4,TRBD1,16,TRBV12-5,TGTGCTAGTGGTAATCCGGGACAGGCAGCCAAAAACATTCAGTACTTC,CASGNPGQAAKNIQYF
.,TRBJ2-3,TRBD1,17,TRBV28,TGTGCCAGCAGTTTAGCATCAGCGGGGACAGGGGCAGATACGCAGTATTTT,CASSLASAGTGADTQYF
.,TRBJ2-3,TRBD2,15,TRBV5-4,TGTGCCAGCAGCGCAACTAGCGGGGGCACAGATACGCAGTATTTT,CASSATSGGTDTQYF
.,TRBJ2-5,.,15,TRBV5-4,TGTGCCAGCAGCCCCAGGACTGTTTCGGTGGAGACCCAGTACTTC,CASSPRTVSVETQYF
.,TRBJ1-4,.,14,TRBV19,TGTGCCTCTACCCACAGGGCTCCTAATGAAAAACTGTTTTTT,CASTHRAPNEKLFF
few,TRBJ1-5,TRBD1,15,TRBV28,TGTGCCAGCAGTTTGCCAGGGGGGTTCAATCAGCCCCAGCATTTT,CASSLPGGFNQPQHF
few,TRBJ2-3,.,14,TRBV7-2,TGTGCCAGCAGCTTAGACACGGGGGCAGATACGCAGTATTTT,CASSLDTGADTQYF
.,TRBJ1-4,TRBD1,17,TRBV5-6,TGTGCCAGCAGCTGGCGCGGGACAGGATCGAATAATGAAAAACTGTTTTTT,CASSWRGTGSNNEKLFF
.,TRBJ1-1,.,15,TRBV28,TGTGCCAGCAGTGAAGATACAGGGCGGAACACTGAAGCTTTCTTT,CASSEDTGRNTEAFF
.,TRBJ2-5,.,15,TRBV7-9,TGTGCCAGCAGCTTAGCAACATCCCACCAAGAGACCCAGTACTTC,CASSLATSHQETQYF
.,TRBJ1-5,.,15,TRBV10-3,TGTGCCATCAGTGAGTCGTCAGGGCTTAATCAGCCCCAGCATTTT,CAISESSGLNQPQHF
.,TRBJ1-3,.,14,TRBV4-2,TGTGCCAGCAGCCAAGATGACAGGGGAAACACCATATATTTT,CASSQDDRGNTIYF
.,TRBJ2-7,TRBD2,13,TRBV30,TGTGCCTGGTTAGCGGGAAACCCCTACGAGCAGTACTTC,CAWLAGNPYEQYF
.,TRBJ2-5,TRBD1,15,TRBV7-7,TGTGCCAGCACTGAGACAGGGGGCCCACAAGAGACCCAGTACTTC,CASTETGGPQETQYF
.,TRBJ2-1,TRBD1,15,TRBV5-1,TGCGCCAGCAGCCCTACAGGGGCCAACTACAATGAGCAGTTCTTC,CASSPTGANYNEQFF
.,TRBJ2-1,.,13,TRBV11-3,TGTGCCAGCAGCTTAGTCGCAGGGGACGACGTGTTCTTC,CASSLVAGDDVFF
.,TRBJ1-2,.,14,TRBV2,TGTGCCAGCAGGTCGAGATCGTTCGGGTATGGCTACACCTTC,CASRSRSFGYGYTF
.,TRBJ1-4,TRBD1,13,TRBV7-9,TGTGCCAGCAGCCCGACAGGGGCTGAAAAACTGTTTTTT,CASSPTGAEKLFF
few,TRBJ1-5,TRBD1,14,TRBV19,TGTGCCAGTAGTGAGGGACAGGGCAATCAGCCCCAGCATTTT,CASSEGQGNQPQHF
.,TRBJ2-5,TRBD1,13,TRBV19,TGTGCCAGTACGACAGGGGTAGGGGAGACCCAGTACTTC,CASTTGVGETQYF
.,TRBJ2-1,TRBD2,15,TRBV11-3,TGTGCCAGCAGCTTAAGCGGGGGGGGCTACAATGAGCAGTTCTTC,CASSLSGGGYNEQFF
.,TRBJ1-1,TRBD1,16,TRBV19,TGTGCCAGTAACATCTCGCCGGGACAGGGGACTAGTGAAGCTTTCTTT,CASNISPGQGTSEAFF
.,TRBJ2-1,TRBD2,20,TRBV6-4,TGTGCCAGCAGTCCCCAAGGAGCGGGGGGCTTTTCGAGCTCCTACAATGAGCAGTTCTTC,CASSPQGAGGFSSSYNEQFF
.,TRBJ2-5,TRBD2,15,TRBV3-1/TRBV3-2,TGTGCCAGCAGCCAAGATTATCTAGCGGGGGAGACCCAGTACTTC,CASSQDYLAGETQYF
.,TRBJ1-1,.,15,TRBV28,TGTGCCAGCAGTACCAGGACTTTGAAAGGGACTGAAGCTTTCTTT,CASSTRTLKGTEAFF
.,TRBJ1-2,TRBD1,15,TRBV2,TGTGCCAGCATTGGAACAGGGGGGGCGTACTATGGCTACACCTTC,CASIGTGGAYYGYTF
.,TRBJ2-3,.,15,TRBV18,TGTGCCAGCTCACCTCGGACTATAAGCACAGATACGCAGTATTTT,CASSPRTISTDTQYF
.,TRBJ2-1,TRBD2,18,TRBV5-6,TGTGCCAGCAGCTTCGAACTAGCGGGGGGGCTATCGTACAATGAGCAGTTCTTC,CASSFELAGGLSYNEQFF
.,TRBJ2-7,.,16,TRBV5-8,TGTGCCAGCAGCTCAGAAAGAGGACAGTTCCATAGCGAGCAGTACTTC,CASSSERGQFHSEQYF
once,TRBJ1-5,.,17,TRBV6-4,TGTGCCAGCAGTAGGGGGGGGCGGTTGTTACTGTATCAGCCCCAGCATTTT,CASSRGGRLLLYQPQHF
once,TRBJ2-3,TRBD2,16,TRBV4-1,TGCGCCAGCAGCCAACGGACTAGCGGAAGCACAGATACGCAGTATTTT,CASSQRTSGSTDTQYF
.,TRBJ1-2,TRBD1,14,TRBV7-2,TGTGCCAGCAGCTATAGACAGGGAGGATACGGCTACACCTTC,CASSYRQGGYGYTF
.,TRBJ1-1,.,14,TRBV5-1,TGCGCCAGCAGCTTGACAGTGACGAACACTGAAGCTTTCTTT,CASSLTVTNTEAFF
.,TRBJ1-1,.,13,TRBV4-1,TGCGCCAGCAGCCAAGAATTCGACAGTGAAGCTTTCTTT,CASSQEFDSEAFF
.,TRBJ1-2,.,15,TRBV6-5,TGTGCCAGCCAAGGCGGGGGGTCCTCCTTCTATGGCTACACCTTC,CASQGGGSSFYGYTF
.,TRBJ1-5,.,12,TRBV19,TGTGCCAGTAGTACGGGAGTGCGGCCCCAGCATTTT,CASSTGVRPQHF
few,TRBJ1-4,TRBD1,14,TRBV19,TGTGCCAGTAGTACGACAGGGGCTAATGAAAAACTGTTTTTT,CASSTTGANEKLFF
.,TRBJ1-6,TRBD1,18,TRBV11-2,TGTGCCAGCAGTCTAGGGGGCGCAGGGCTTACTAATGATTCACCCCTCCACTTT,CASSLGGAGLTNDSPLHF
.,TRBJ2-5,TRBD2,15,TRBV11-1,TGTGCCAGCAGCTTTGGGGGGGGAGGGCAAGAGACCCAGTACTTC,CASSFGGGGQETQYF
.,TRBJ2-2,.,13,TRBV18,TGTGCCAGCTCACAAACAGGGACCGGGGAGCTGTTTTTT,CASSQTGTGELFF
.,TRBJ1-2,.,12,TRBV7-9,TGTGCCAGCAGCCCCCCGGACAGCTCCTACACCTTC,CASSPPDSSYTF
.,TRBJ1-5,.,15,TRBV7-2,TGTGCCAGCAGCTTAGTAGGCCCGGGGAATCAGCCCCAGCATTTT,CASSLVGPGNQPQHF
.,TRBJ1-6,TRBD1,15,TRBV7-9,TGTGCCAGTAGCCCAGGGGGCAGGAATAATTCACCCCTCCACTTT,CASSPGGRNNSPLHF